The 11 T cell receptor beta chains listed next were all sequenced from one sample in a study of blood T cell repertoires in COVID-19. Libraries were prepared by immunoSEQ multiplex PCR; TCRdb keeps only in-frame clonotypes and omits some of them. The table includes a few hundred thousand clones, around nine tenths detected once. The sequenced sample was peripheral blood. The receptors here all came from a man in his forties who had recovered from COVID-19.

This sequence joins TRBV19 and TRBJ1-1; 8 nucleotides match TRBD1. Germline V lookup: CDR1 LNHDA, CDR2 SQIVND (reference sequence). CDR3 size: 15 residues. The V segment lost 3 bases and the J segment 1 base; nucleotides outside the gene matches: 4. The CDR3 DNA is TGTGCCAGTAGTATCAGGGGGCCAGGGAACACTGAAGCTTTCTTT. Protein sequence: CASSIRGPGNTEAFF.

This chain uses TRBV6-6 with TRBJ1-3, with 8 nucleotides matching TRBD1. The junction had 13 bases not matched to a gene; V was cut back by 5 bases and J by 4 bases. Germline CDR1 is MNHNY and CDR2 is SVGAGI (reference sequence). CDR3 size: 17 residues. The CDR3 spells CASSRSTGEGAGNTIYF. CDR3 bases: TGTGCCAGCAGTCGATCGACAGGGGAAGGAGCCGGAAACACCATATATTTT.

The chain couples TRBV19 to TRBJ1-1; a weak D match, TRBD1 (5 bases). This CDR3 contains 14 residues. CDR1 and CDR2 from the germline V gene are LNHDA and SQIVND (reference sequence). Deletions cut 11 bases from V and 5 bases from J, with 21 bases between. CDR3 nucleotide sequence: TGTGCCTCGGCGGTCACAGGCCCCGCGACTGAAGCTTTCTTT. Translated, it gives CASAVTGPATEAFF.

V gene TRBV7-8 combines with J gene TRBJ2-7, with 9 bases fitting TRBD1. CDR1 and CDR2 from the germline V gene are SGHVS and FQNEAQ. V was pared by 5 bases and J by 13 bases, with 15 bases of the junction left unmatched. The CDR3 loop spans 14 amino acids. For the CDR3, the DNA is TGTGCCAGCAGCGCGATTTTGACAGGGGGACTCCTCTACTTC. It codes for CASSAILTGGLLYF.

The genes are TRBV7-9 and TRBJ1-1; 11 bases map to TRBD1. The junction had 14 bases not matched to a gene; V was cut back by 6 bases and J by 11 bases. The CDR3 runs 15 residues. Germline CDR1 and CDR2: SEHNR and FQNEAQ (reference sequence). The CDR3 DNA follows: TGTGCCAGCAGAAGGACAGGGGGCGGGGAGTTGGGCGCTTTCTTT. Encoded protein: CASRRTGGGELGAFF.

In DNA form, the CDR3 reads TGTGCCAGCAGACTAGCGGCAAGCTCCTACAATGAGCAGTTCTTC. This codes for CASRLAASSYNEQFF. The gene calls are TRBV7-3 and TRBJ2-1, with 8 nucleotides matching TRBD2. The germline V gene has CDR1 SGHTA and CDR2 FQGTGA. The CDR3 spans 15 residues. V trimming: 6 bases; J trimming: 0 bases; junction bases outside the gene matches: 4.

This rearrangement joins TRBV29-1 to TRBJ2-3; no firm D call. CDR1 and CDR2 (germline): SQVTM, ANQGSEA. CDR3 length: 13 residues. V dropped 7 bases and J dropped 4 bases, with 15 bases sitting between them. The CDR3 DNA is TGCAGCGACGCCAGCGCCCTAGCAGATACGCAGTATTTT. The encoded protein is CSDASALADTQYF.

Here the CDR3 reads CASSSKQGIGGELFF. DNA of the CDR3: TGCGCCAGCAGTTCCAAACAGGGGATCGGCGGGGAGCTGTTTTTT. The gene calls are TRBV5-1 and TRBJ2-2, with 7 bases identical to TRBD1. This CDR3 is built from 15 residues. Germline assignment: CDR1 SGHRS and CDR2 YFSETQ. The junction had 11 bases not matched to a gene; V was cut back by 5 bases and J by 7 bases. The full variable domain, rest sourced from reference TRBV5-1 and TRBJ2-2, is KAGVTQTPRYLIKTRGQQVTLSCSPISGHRSVSWYQQTPGQGLQFLFEYFSETQRNKGNFPGRFSGRQFSNSRSEMNVSTLELGDSALYLCASSSKQGIGGELFFGEGSRLTVL.

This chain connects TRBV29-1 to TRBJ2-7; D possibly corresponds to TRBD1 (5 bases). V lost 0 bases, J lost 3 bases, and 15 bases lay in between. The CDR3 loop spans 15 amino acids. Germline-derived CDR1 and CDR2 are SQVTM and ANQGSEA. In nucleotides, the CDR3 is TGCAGCGTTGAAGATAAGGGGTCAGGTGGCTACGAGCAGTACTTC. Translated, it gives CSVEDKGSGGYEQYF.

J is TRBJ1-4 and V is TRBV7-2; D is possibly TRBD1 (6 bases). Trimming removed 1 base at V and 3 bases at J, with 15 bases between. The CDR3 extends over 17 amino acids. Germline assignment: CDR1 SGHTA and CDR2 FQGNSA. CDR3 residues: CASSLEARGAANEKLFF. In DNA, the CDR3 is TGTGCCAGCAGCTTAGAGGCCCGGGGGGCAGCTAATGAAAAACTGTTTTTT.

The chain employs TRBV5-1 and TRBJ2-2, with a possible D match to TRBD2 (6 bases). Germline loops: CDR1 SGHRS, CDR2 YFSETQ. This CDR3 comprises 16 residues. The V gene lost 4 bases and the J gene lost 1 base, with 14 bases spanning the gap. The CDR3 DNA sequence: TGCGCCAGCAGCGGGGCCCTAGCGCAGAACACCGGGGAGCTGTTTTTT. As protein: CASSGALAQNTGELFF.